The 30 T cell receptor beta chains below were found in one sample sequenced in a study of lung T cells in sarcoidosis with Löfgren's syndrome. TCRdb re-called the reads with MiXCR, one entry per CDR3 protein. This sample has fewer than 25,000 distinct CDR3 sequences, with under 25% found just once. Sequencing was done on a sample of CD4+ T cells from bronchoalveolar lavage. Receptors were obtained from a human donor with sarcoidosis (Löfgren's syndrome or another form), or a control subject (not recorded which).

This clonotype showed up just a few times. This chain uses TRBV2 with TRBJ2-7, with 11 bases that match TRBD2. The CDR3 is 13 amino acids. Germline V lookup: CDR1 SNHLY, CDR2 FYNNEI. V lost 9 bases to trimming and J lost 3 bases; unmatched junction nucleotides: 4. This CDR3 is CARRTSGSYEQYF. In DNA form, the CDR3 reads TGTGCCAGGCGTACTAGCGGGAGCTACGAGCAGTACTTC.

As to this clonotype: A read error may be the cause here, since a much bigger clone is one base away. CDR3 loop: CASSWETYTQYF. The CDR3 nucleotides are TGTGCCAGCAGCTGGGAAACATATACGCAGTATTTT. The chain carries TRBV7-2 and TRBJ2-3, with unresolved D. This CDR3 is 12 amino acids long. Trimming left V 4 bases short and J 7 bases short, with 9 bases between. CDR1 and CDR2 from the germline V gene are SGHTA and FQGNSA.

This clonotype was seen more than once but under ten times. This chain joins TRBV7-3 and TRBJ2-3; no clear D gene. Trimming removed 6 bases at V and 5 bases at J, with 9 bases between. CDR3 length equals 12 residues. Germline V gene sequence: CDR1 SGHTA, CDR2 FQGTGA. The CDR3 coding sequence is TGTGCCAGCAGTTCCGGTGGAGATACGCAGTATTTT. Translation: CASSSGGDTQYF.

Regarding this clonotype: A much larger clone is a single base away; this may be a read error. This sequence joins TRBV2 and TRBJ2-2; 8 nucleotides agree with TRBD2. Germline V gene sequence: CDR1 SNHLY, CDR2 FYNNEI. This CDR3 is built from 15 residues. V lost 11 bases and J lost 2; bases outside the gene matches: 10. The CDR3 DNA sequence: TGTGCCGGCAAGATACTAGCGGCTAACACCGGGGAGCTGTTTTTT. Its protein is CAGKILAANTGELFF.

Details on this clonotype: A much larger clonotype is one base distant, so this may be a read error. The chain is built from TRBV5-1 and TRBJ1-1; 7 bases line up with TRBD1. Germline CDR1 SGHRS, CDR2 YFSETQ. This CDR3 spans 13 amino acids. CDR3 in amino acids: CASSQQGNTEASF. The CDR3 bases are TGCGCCAGCAGTCAACAGGGGAACACTGAAGCTTCCTTT.

This clonotype turned up a few times. The chain combines TRBV3-1 with TRBJ1-5; D might be TRBD1 (6 bases). Trimming took off 4 bases at V and 4 bases at J, with 8 bases between the two ends. The CDR3 is 13 amino acids. Germline values: CDR1 LGHDT, CDR2 YNNKEL (reference sequence). The CDR3 is CASSPRGNQPQHF. As DNA, the CDR3 is TGTGCCAGCAGCCCCAGGGGTAATCAGCCCCAGCATTTT.

The chain links TRBV11-2 to TRBJ2-3, with a tentative D call TRBD2 (5 bases). The CDR3 is 15 residues long. Trimming pared 2 bases from V and 1 base from J, leaving 10 bases between. Germline values: CDR1 SGHAT, CDR2 FQNNGV. CDR3: CASSLNGIRTDTQYF. CDR3 coding DNA: TGTGCCAGCAGCTTAAACGGGATCCGCACAGATACGCAGTATTTT.

By proportion, this clonotype is medium-sized. CDR3 nucleotide sequence: TGCAGTGCTAGAGCCACCTACGAGCAGTACTTC. Its protein is CSARATYEQYF. The rearrangement joins TRBV20-1 to TRBJ2-7; D is undetermined. V was cut by 1 base and J by 2 bases, with 3 bases left in between. Germline loops: CDR1 DFQATT, CDR2 SNEGSKA (reference sequence). The CDR3 runs 11 residues.

This clonotype was detected a few times. The chain combines TRBV29-1 with TRBJ2-7; no clear D. The germline V gene encodes CDR1 SQVTM and CDR2 ANQGSEA. V dropped 4 bases and J dropped 5 bases, with 12 bases sitting between them. This CDR3 spans 12 amino acids. This CDR3 reads CSVATPWNEQYF. In DNA, the CDR3 is TGCAGCGTTGCGACTCCTTGGAACGAGCAGTACTTC.

With respect to this clonotype: Being one base from a much bigger clone, this may be a read error. V gene TRBV7-9 combines with J gene TRBJ1-1; no firm D call. The CDR3 length is 11 residues. Trimming took off 5 bases at V and 8 bases at J, with 9 bases between the two ends. From germline, CDR1 is SEHNR and CDR2 FQNEAQ (reference sequence). The DNA for the CDR3 is TGTGCCAGCAGCCCAGAGACAGAAGCTTTCTTT. Its protein is CASSPETEAFF.

The gene calls are TRBV12-3 or TRBV12-4 and TRBJ1-2; no reliable D call. Trimming removed 4 bases from V and 0 bases from J, with 6 bases in between. This CDR3 has 13 residues. CDR3 sequence: CASSSTTNYGYTF. CDR3 sequence (DNA): TGTGCCAGCAGTTCGACGACTAACTATGGCTACACCTTC.

Of note for this clonotype: A much more abundant neighbour one base away suggests this may be a read error. The rearrangement uses TRBV7-9 and TRBJ1-2; TRBD1 is a possible D gene (6 bases). Per germline, CDR1 SEHNR and CDR2 FQNEAQ (reference sequence). This CDR3 comprises 15 residues. Deletions cut 4 bases from V and 2 bases from J, with 14 bases between. The chain's CDR3 is CASSYTGTPNYGYTF. The DNA of the CDR3 is TGTGCCAGCAGCTATACCGGGACACCCAACTATGGCTACACCTTC.

This clonotype was detected ten times or more. CDR3 loop: CASSQQGFLAGGQKWVQFF. CDR3 DNA: TGTGCCAGCAGCCAACAGGGTTTCCTAGCGGGAGGCCAAAAATGGGTGCAGTTCTTC. The genes are TRBV7-3 and TRBJ2-1; 11 bases map to TRBD2. V trimming: 5 bases; J trimming: 12 bases; junction bases outside the gene matches: 24. The CDR3 extends over 19 amino acids. Germline V gene lookup returns CDR1 SGHTA and CDR2 FQGTGA.

This clonotype was observed many times. This sequence joins TRBV28 and TRBJ2-5, with 11 bases that match TRBD2. The CDR3 extends over 16 amino acids. V lost 6 bases, J lost 3 bases, and 9 bases stayed unmatched. The germline gives CDR1 MDHEN, CDR2 SYDVKM. CDR3 loop: CASSPAETSGEETQYF. DNA for the CDR3: TGTGCCAGCAGCCCCGCGGAGACTAGCGGGGAAGAGACCCAGTACTTC.

This chain joins TRBV7-2 and TRBJ2-1; D is undetermined. Trimming took 2 bases from V and 8 from J, leaving 13 bases between them. The V gene's germline CDR1 is SGHTA and CDR2 FQGNSA. There are 14 residues in the CDR3. Here the CDR3 reads CASSLKVAWDEQFF. The CDR3 region has the DNA TGTGCCAGCAGCTTAAAGGTTGCTTGGGATGAGCAGTTCTTC.

The chain employs TRBV7-3 and TRBJ1-1, with 7 bases that match TRBD1. Per germline, CDR1 SGHTA and CDR2 FQGTGA. Trimming removed 5 bases from V and 3 bases from J; junction bases left unmatched: 3. CDR3 size: 13 residues. The chain's CDR3 is CASSGTGDTEAFF. The CDR3 DNA sequence: TGTGCCAGCAGCGGAACAGGGGACACTGAAGCTTTCTTT.

A word on this clonotype: Relative to the germline gene, one junction end is altered; a read error may explain this. The gene calls are TRBV12-3 or TRBV12-4 and TRBJ2-5, with D maybe TRBD1 (8 bases). The length of the CDR3 is 15 residues. The CDR3 loop is CAGRRTGGAWETRYF. The CDR3 DNA reads TGTGCCGGCAGGCGAACAGGGGGGGCCTGGGAGACCCGGTACTTC.

The chain is built from TRBV29-1 and TRBJ2-3; 10 positions match TRBD1. The CDR3 is made up of 15 amino acids. With 3 bases clipped from V and 4 bases from J, the junction kept 7 bases outside the gene matches. Germline lookup yields CDR1 SQVTM and CDR2 ANQGSEA. In DNA, the CDR3 is TGCAGCGTTGAGTTTTGGGACAGGGGCCCAGATACGCAGTATTTT. Protein: CSVEFWDRGPDTQYF.

This clonotype has at least ten counts. DNA of the CDR3: TGTGCCAGCACCCGGGGACAGGGGAAAGAGACCCAGTACTTC. Encoded protein: CASTRGQGKETQYF. The J gene is TRBJ2-5, the V gene TRBV2; 10 bases match TRBD1. Per germline, CDR1 SNHLY and CDR2 FYNNEI. Trimming cost V 7 bases and J 3 bases; bases outside gene matches: 5. The CDR3 loop spans 14 amino acids.

In this sample, this clonotype turned up many times. The chain is built from TRBV12-3 or TRBV12-4 and TRBJ1-5; 7 bases are shared with TRBD1. CDR3 length: 13 residues. The V and J ends lost 2 bases and 6 bases, in that order; junction bases with no gene match: 1. The chain's CDR3 is CASSLRGPQPQHF. The CDR3 DNA sequence: TGTGCCAGCAGTTTAAGGGGGCCTCAGCCCCAGCATTTT.

This clonotype came up many times. The chain couples TRBV24-1 to TRBJ2-1; TRBD1 aligns across 7 bases. The CDR3 length is 17 residues. The V gene end was trimmed by 4 bases and the J gene end by 0 bases; junction bases not matched to a gene: 8. Germline V gives CDR1 KGHDR, CDR2 SFDVKD. The CDR3 loop is CATSESTGESSYNEQFF. As DNA, the CDR3 is TGTGCCACCAGTGAATCAACAGGGGAGAGCTCCTACAATGAGCAGTTCTTC.

This clonotype is termed medium-sized. This rearrangement joins TRBV6-2 or TRBV6-3 to TRBJ2-1; D is ambiguous. The CDR3 runs to 13 residues. Per germline, CDR1 MNHEY and CDR2 SVGEGT. V gave up 0 bases and J gave up 10 bases, with 10 bases separating them. The CDR3 nucleotides read TGTGCCAGCAGTTACTCTACCCGGTTCGAGCAGTTCTTC. Amino acids: CASSYSTRFEQFF.

This clonotype has a handful of counts. The chain employs TRBV5-1 and TRBJ2-3, with a tentative D call TRBD1 (6 bases). The germline V and J ends were trimmed by 1 base and 1 base, with 7 bases remaining between them. The CDR3 is 14 amino acids. Germline V gene lookup returns CDR1 SGHRS and CDR2 YFSETQ. CDR3 amino acids: CASSLYRGTDTQYF. Here the CDR3 DNA reads TGCGCCAGCAGCTTGTACAGGGGCACAGATACGCAGTATTTT.

At least ten counts were recorded for this clonotype. CDR3 sequence reads: CASSPGQGGTEAFF. CDR3 nucleotide sequence: TGTGCCAGCAGCCCCGGACAGGGGGGAACTGAAGCTTTCTTT. The rearrangement links TRBV7-6 to TRBJ1-1, with 10 bases lining up with TRBD1. The V segment lost 5 bases and the J segment 5 bases; nucleotides outside the gene matches: 5. The CDR3 spans 14 residues. CDR1 is SGHVS, CDR2 FNYEAQ, per germline.

There are a few counts of this clonotype. This rearrangement joins TRBV10-3 to TRBJ2-1, with D perhaps matching TRBD1 (6 bases). V lost 4 bases to trimming and J lost 7 bases, with 11 bases between them. The CDR3 spans 13 residues. Germline CDR1 and CDR2: ENHRY and SYGVKD. The CDR3 nucleotides are TGTGCCATCAGTGGAAAAGGGGGAAATGAGCAGTTCTTC. It translates to CAISGKGGNEQFF.

Details on this clonotype: Being one base from a much bigger clone, this may be a read error. The chain recombines TRBV7-9 with TRBJ2-7; a weak D match, TRBD1 (6 bases). Trimming took 3 bases from V and 5 from J, leaving 14 bases between them. From germline, CDR1 is SEHNR and CDR2 FQNEAQ (reference sequence). This CDR3 spans 14 amino acids. The CDR3 loop is CASSFAGETHEQYF. In nucleotides, the CDR3 is TGTGCCAGCAGCTTTGCAGGGGAAACCCACGAGCAGTACTTC.

The chain uses TRBV12-3 or TRBV12-4 and TRBJ2-5; unclear D gene. The CDR3 consists of 14 residues. Trimming stripped 3 bases from V and 5 bases from J, with 13 bases between. The CDR3 protein is CASSFEYSGETQYF. CDR3 DNA sequence: TGTGCCAGCAGTTTTGAGTACAGTGGGGAGACCCAGTACTTC.

In this sample, this clonotype turned up a few times. This chain uses TRBV30 with TRBJ1-1; D is unclear. The CDR3 covers 13 residues. Germline V CDR1 and CDR2: GTSNPN, SVGIG (reference sequence). Trimming shortened V by 1 base and J by 1 base, and 7 bases separated the two germline ends. DNA for the CDR3: TGTGCCTGGAGTGAGGGCAGGAACACTGAAGCTTTCTTT. Protein product: CAWSEGRNTEAFF. Variable domain in full (rest from reference TRBV30 and TRBJ1-1): SQTIHQWPATLVQPVGSPLSLECTVEGTSNPNLYWYRQAAGRGLQLLFYSVGIGQISSEVPQNLSASRPQDRQFILSSKKLLLSDSGFYLCAWSEGRNTEAFFGQGTRLTVV.

This clonotype was seen repeatedly, ten times or more. CDR3 amino acids: CASSSPLWAGGIGELFF. The CDR3, as DNA: TGTGCCAGCAGCTCCCCTTTATGGGCGGGAGGGATCGGGGAGCTGTTTTTT. The rearrangement links TRBV7-2 to TRBJ2-2, with TRBD2 identical over 9 bases. The V gene end was trimmed by 4 bases and the J gene end by 7 bases; junction bases not matched to a gene: 13. The CDR3 is made up of 17 amino acids. Germline V gene data show CDR1 as SGHTA and CDR2 as FQGNSA. The entire variable domain, with the rest obtained from reference TRBV7-2 and TRBJ2-2, is as follows: GAGVSQSPSNKVTEKGKDVELRCDPISGHTALYWYRQSLGQGLEFLIYFQGNSAPDKSGLPSDRFSAERTGGSVSTLTIQRTQQEDSAVYLCASSSPLWAGGIGELFFGEGSRLTVL.

For this clonotype: A junction boundary mismatches the germline segment, possibly from a read error. The chain has TRBV9 and TRBJ2-5, with D possibly matching TRBD2 (6 bases). Germline CDR1 and CDR2: SGDLS and YYNGEE. The CDR3 is 17 amino acids. The CDR3 spells CASSNNQGLSAQDTQYF. As DNA, the CDR3 is TGTGCCAGCAGCAATAACCAGGGACTCAGTGCCCAAGATACCCAGTACTTC.